This T cell receptor (beta chain) was recovered during a study of cytomegalovirus exposure and HLA in healthy donors. Study results and limitations: The classifier reportedly diagnosed cytomegalovirus status with high specificity and sensitivity.

As regards this clone: Its specificity is not known.

The PCR used 60 Vbeta and 13 Jbeta primers. TCRdb's table, derived via immunoSEQ multiplex PCR, lists solely in-frame clones and lacks some. Seen here are around 150,000 clones, roughly three quarters observed once, and the top ten hold 6% to 7.5%. V lost 4 bases, J lost 7 bases, and 9 bases stayed unmatched. There are 15 residues in the CDR3. Germline loops: CDR1 MNHEY, CDR2 SVGAGI. The V and J genes are TRBV6-5 and TRBJ1-4; 7 positions match TRBD1. The source of this sequence is a middle-aged man in good health and CMV-seropositive. The sequencing input was PBMCs. CDR3 loop: CASSSPQGMGEKLFF. CDR3 bases: TGTGCCAGCAGTTCCCCACAGGGGATGGGTGAAAAACTGTTTTTT.